This is a list of T cell receptor beta chains from one sample in a study of cytomegalovirus exposure and HLA in healthy donors. Sequenced by immunoSEQ multiplex PCR; TCRdb stores in-frame clones only, minus some. The table shows 100,000 to 150,000 clones, with about 76% occurring only once. The material sequenced was PBMCs. These receptors were collected from a man aged 60-69 years in good health and CMV-seropositive. Both conserved end residues are part of each CDR3. The D gene is left open where the match is weak. For some rows the clone size is stated as once, few or many, or as a class when expanded; others skip it.

-	TRBV6-5	TRBJ2-2	-	CASSSLPGQNTGELFF	TGTGCCAGCAGTTCTTTGCCGGGACAAAACACCGGGGAGCTGTTTTTT
-	TRBV25-1	TRBJ2-1	-	CASSEPSSYNEQFF	TGTGCCAGCAGTGAACCCAGCTCCTACAATGAGCAGTTCTTC
once	TRBV29-1	TRBJ1-1	TRBD1	CSARQGNTEAFF	TGCAGCGCAAGACAGGGGAACACTGAAGCTTTCTTT
-	TRBV5-8	TRBJ1-2	TRBD1	CASSLLDRGGGYTF	TGTGCCAGCAGCTTATTGGACAGGGGGGGCGGCTACACCTTC
-	TRBV5-1	TRBJ2-1	TRBD2	CASSQTSGRGVEQFF	TGCGCCAGCAGTCAAACTAGCGGGAGAGGTGTTGAGCAGTTCTTC
-	TRBV29-1	TRBJ2-1	-	CSVDMRGYNEQFF	TGCAGCGTTGATATGCGGGGATACAATGAGCAGTTCTTC
-	TRBV6-1	TRBJ1-1	TRBD1	CASSALGQGSTEAFF	TGTGCCAGCAGTGCACTAGGACAGGGGAGCACTGAAGCTTTCTTT
-	TRBV6-1	TRBJ2-2	-	CASSAQVPGELFF	TGTGCCAGCAGTGCCCAGGTACCCGGGGAGCTGTTTTTT
-	TRBV19	TRBJ1-5	-	CASSIRGFQPQHF	TGTGCCAGTAGTATAAGGGGATTTCAGCCCCAGCATTTT
few	TRBV5-6	TRBJ2-1	TRBD1	CASSTGTGAYNEQFF	TGTGCCAGCAGCACCGGGACAGGGGCTTACAATGAGCAGTTCTTC
-	TRBV10-1	TRBJ2-2	-	CASSERLAGELFF	TGCGCCAGCAGTGAAAGACTAGCCGGGGAGCTGTTTTTT
-	TRBV4-1	TRBJ1-3	TRBD1	CASSQAGTGVRGNTIYF	TGCGCCAGCAGCCAAGCTGGGACAGGGGTTAGAGGAAACACCATATATTTT
-	TRBV2	TRBJ2-7	TRBD2	CASSEIMLGGGTYEQYF	TGTGCCAGCAGTGAGATAATGTTGGGGGGGGGTACCTACGAGCAGTACTTC
once	TRBV6-1	TRBJ1-1	-	CASSNHFLDSRAFF	TGTGCCAGCAGTAACCATTTTCTAGACAGTCGGGCTTTCTTT
-	TRBV6-1	TRBJ2-3	-	CASSARERVDTQYF	TGTGCCAGCAGTGCACGGGAGAGGGTAGATACGCAGTATTTT
-	TRBV7-8	TRBJ2-1	-	CASSLRDGTNEQFF	TGTGCCAGCAGCCTGCGGGACGGTACCAATGAGCAGTTCTTC
-	TRBV11-2	TRBJ1-2	TRBD1	CASSLMTGGYGYTF	TGTGCCAGCAGCTTAATGACAGGGGGCTATGGCTACACCTTC
once	TRBV10-3	TRBJ1-2	-	CAISESGKTYGYTF	TGTGCCATCAGTGAATCAGGGAAGACCTATGGCTACACCTTC
-	TRBV18	TRBJ2-3	TRBD2	CASSQESGGASTDTQYF	TGTGCCAGCTCACAGGAATCCGGGGGGGCAAGCACAGATACGCAGTATTTT
-	TRBV6-5	TRBJ2-7	-	CASSPRRGWGQYF	TGTGCCAGCAGTCCCCGACGGGGTTGGGGGCAGTACTTC
-	TRBV16	TRBJ2-3	-	CASSQARGTDTQYF	TGTGCCAGCAGCCAAGCTCGGGGCACAGATACGCAGTATTTT
few	TRBV5-4	TRBJ1-4	TRBD1	CASSLIAGGGGEKLFF	TGTGCCAGCAGCTTGATCGCAGGGGGCGGAGGGGAAAAACTGTTTTTT
-	TRBV11-2	TRBJ2-3	-	CASSSTGLSTDTQYF	TGTGCCAGCAGCTCGACAGGTCTTAGCACAGATACGCAGTATTTT
-	TRBV23-1	TRBJ1-4	-	CASSQRTDIATNEKLFF	TGCGCCAGCAGTCAACGGACGGACATTGCAACTAATGAAAAACTGTTTTTT
-	TRBV6-4	TRBJ2-7	TRBD2	CASSSPAGVREQYF	TGTGCCAGCAGTAGCCCAGCGGGAGTGCGCGAGCAGTACTTC
-	TRBV28	TRBJ2-5	TRBD1	CASSSVQGNQETQYF	TGTGCCAGCAGTTCCGTACAGGGGAACCAAGAGACCCAGTACTTC
-	TRBV2	TRBJ1-1	-	CATKGRVGTEAFF	TGTGCCACCAAAGGCAGGGTTGGCACTGAAGCTTTCTTT
once	TRBV2	TRBJ1-1	TRBD1	CASSWTGTAFF	TGTGCCAGCAGCTGGACAGGGACAGCTTTCTTT
-	TRBV28	TRBJ1-1	TRBD1	CASSGVEGANPEAFF	TGTGCCAGCAGTGGGGTCGAGGGGGCGAATCCTGAAGCTTTCTTT
-	TRBV6-5	TRBJ1-3	-	CASNPGGGSGNTIYF	TGTGCCAGCAACCCCGGCGGGGGCTCTGGAAACACCATATATTTT
few	TRBV7-7	TRBJ2-2	-	CASSWRTYTGELFF	TGTGCTAGCAGCTGGAGAACTTACACCGGGGAGCTGTTTTTT
-	TRBV6-5	TRBJ2-3	TRBD2	CASSYATSGGTQYF	TGTGCCAGCAGTTACGCGACTAGCGGGGGGACGCAGTATTTT
-	TRBV7-9	TRBJ1-1	-	CASTFNSGQSEAFF	TGTGCCAGCACCTTCAACTCAGGGCAGTCTGAAGCTTTCTTT
-	TRBV7-9	TRBJ2-7	-	CASSWAGGGGEQYF	TGTGCCAGCAGCTGGGCAGGGGGAGGTGGCGAGCAGTACTTC
-	TRBV5-6	TRBJ1-5	-	CASSQRSGSGNQPQHF	TGTGCCAGCAGCCAGCGATCAGGGTCCGGCAATCAGCCCCAGCATTTT
-	TRBV10-3	TRBJ1-4	-	CAISQFTGEKLFF	TGTGCCATCAGTCAGTTTACGGGGGAAAAACTGTTTTTT
-	TRBV2	TRBJ2-7	TRBD2	CASSGTSGGLEQYF	TGTGCCAGCAGCGGGACTAGCGGGGGACTGGAGCAGTACTTC
-	TRBV20-1	TRBJ1-2	-	CSARVENGYTF	TGCAGTGCTAGGGTAGAGAATGGCTACACCTTC
few	TRBV6-5	TRBJ2-2	-	CASSSGVNTGELFF	TGTGCCAGCAGTTCAGGGGTTAACACCGGGGAGCTGTTTTTT
-	TRBV19	TRBJ1-3	-	CASRKQYAGNTIYF	TGTGCCAGTAGGAAACAGTACGCTGGAAACACCATATATTTT
few	TRBV15	TRBJ2-7	TRBD1	CATSRRQGAEEQYF	TGTGCCACCAGCAGACGACAGGGGGCGGAAGAGCAGTACTTC
-	TRBV4-2	TRBJ1-1	-	CASSQTQVLAFF	TGTGCCAGCAGTCAAACGCAGGTCCTAGCTTTCTTT
-	TRBV19	TRBJ1-6	-	CASSPGNSPLHF	TGTGCCAGTAGCCCCGGTAATTCACCCCTCCACTTT
-	TRBV18	TRBJ1-1	-	CASSPPERTEAFF	TGTGCCAGCTCACCACCAGAGAGGACTGAAGCTTTCTTT
-	TRBV2	TRBJ2-7	-	CASSEQVEYEQYF	TGTGCCAGCAGTGAACAGGTCGAATACGAGCAGTACTTC
once	TRBV7-2	TRBJ1-2	-	CASSPSTGIRGYTF	TGTGCCAGCAGCCCCTCAACAGGGATTCGTGGCTACACCTTC
-	TRBV2	TRBJ1-4	-	CASSVEREQLFF	TGTGCCAGCAGTGTGGAGAGGGAGCAACTGTTTTTT
-	TRBV6-1	TRBJ1-5	-	CASSADLPQHF	TGTGCCAGCAGTGCAGATCTGCCCCAGCATTTT
-	TRBV7-9	TRBJ1-1	-	CASSLVSGTEAFF	TGTGCCAGCAGCTTAGTTTCGGGGACTGAAGCTTTCTTT
-	TRBV12-5	TRBJ2-5	-	CASGLDGSWKTQYF	TGTGCTAGTGGTTTGGACGGGAGCTGGAAGACCCAGTACTTC
once	TRBV27	TRBJ2-7	-	CASTLRGGTYEQYF	TGTGCCAGCACCCTAAGGGGAGGTACCTACGAGCAGTACTTC
few	TRBV5-1	TRBJ2-2	TRBD2	CASSFMASGANTGELFF	TGCGCCAGCAGCTTCATGGCTAGCGGGGCGAACACCGGGGAGCTGTTTTTT
-	TRBV11-2	TRBJ2-5	-	CASSPYGRRETQYF	TGTGCCAGCAGCCCCTACGGGAGACGAGAGACCCAGTACTTC
few	TRBV5-1	TRBJ2-4	-	CASSLEQGRALTLAKNIQYF	TGCGCCAGCAGCTTGGAACAGGGCAGGGCCCTCACTCTAGCCAAAAACATTCAGTACTTC
-	TRBV27	TRBJ1-5	-	CASSLEGYQPQHF	TGTGCCAGCAGTTTAGAGGGATACCAGCCCCAGCATTTT